The sequence of this TCR beta chain was determined in a study of control samples from healthy donors and cancer patients. V shed 4 bases and J 4 bases; nucleotides not matched to a gene: 8. Germline V gives CDR1 SGHDT, CDR2 YYEEEE. The CDR3 has 15 amino acids. Profiled with immunoSEQ multiplex PCR; TCRdb holds only in-frame clones, not every one. Counted here are about 120,000 clones, 88% occurring once; the ten biggest clones make up over 2%. This clonotype was sampled from a woman aged 70-85 years in good health. Sequencing input: blood. The chain is built from TRBV5-6 and TRBJ1-5, with 7 bases identical to TRBD1. CDR3 nucleotides: TGTGCCAGCAGCCCCTCCGGGACAGTTAATCAGCCCCAGCATTTT. Protein sequence: CASSPSGTVNQPQHF.